The 17 T cell receptor beta chains below were found in one sample sequenced in a study of T cell repertoires and HLA-DP antigens. For these receptors, no antigen is known. The method was immunoSEQ multiplex PCR; TCRdb's version includes in-frame clones alone and lacks a portion of them. The sample lists around 100,000 clones, about 92% seen once, with under 0.35% in the top ten. Sequencing input: CD4+ T cells from PBMCs. The receptor set was obtained from a woman aged 18 to 35 in good health and CMV-seronegative.

Here the CDR3 DNA reads TGTGCCAGCAGCCTTAGCGGGGGCATATTCAATGAGCAGTTCTTC. Translated: CASSLSGGIFNEQFF. The genes are TRBV7-2 and TRBJ2-1; 9 nucleotides line up with TRBD2. With V trimmed by 5 bases and J by 6 bases, 8 bases remained unmatched. This CDR3 spans 15 amino acids. In germline, CDR1 is SGHTA, CDR2 FQGNSA.

V usage is TRBV30 and J usage is TRBJ1-5; 9 bases map to TRBD1. The ends lost 0 bases at V and 5 bases at J; junction bases unmatched: 5. Germline V gives CDR1 GTSNPN, CDR2 SVGIG (reference sequence). There are 15 residues in the CDR3. This CDR3 reads CAWSVQGARDQPQHF. As DNA, the CDR3 is TGTGCCTGGAGTGTACAGGGGGCGAGGGATCAGCCCCAGCATTTT. Looking up the rest from reference TRBV30 and TRBJ1-5 gives the full variable domain: SQTIHQWPATLVQPVGSPLSLECTVEGTSNPNLYWYRQAAGRGLQLLFYSVGIGQISSEVPQNLSASRPQDRQFILSSKKLLLSDSGFYLCAWSVQGARDQPQHFGDGTRLSIL.

The chain joins TRBV12-5 to TRBJ1-2; D not certain. Germline CDR1 is LGHNT and CDR2 is FRNRAP. The CDR3 extends over 12 amino acids. CDR3 nucleotide sequence: TGTGTCCGGGGAGGGCCCAACTATGGCTACACCTTC. Translating gives CVRGGPNYGYTF. Filled out from reference TRBV12-5 and TRBJ1-2, the complete variable domain reads DARVTQTPRHKVTEMGQEVTMRCQPILGHNTVFWYRQTMMQGLELLAYFRNRAPLDDSGMPKDRFSAEMPDATLATLKIQPSEPRDSAVYFCVRGGPNYGYTFGSGTRLTVV.

CDR3 sequence (DNA): TGTGCCAGCAGCTTATTCCGGGATGGCTACACCTTC. Translation: CASSLFRDGYTF. The rearrangement uses TRBV7-2 and TRBJ1-2, with unresolved D. CDR1 is SGHTA and CDR2 is FQGNSA in the germline V gene. The CDR3 contains 12 residues. The V and J ends lost 2 bases and 6 bases respectively, with 7 bases between them. Complete variable domain (other parts from reference TRBV7-2 and TRBJ1-2): GAGVSQSPSNKVTEKGKDVELRCDPISGHTALYWYRQSLGQGLEFLIYFQGNSAPDKSGLPSDRFSAERTGGSVSTLTIQRTQQEDSAVYLCASSLFRDGYTFGSGTRLTVV.

The J gene is TRBJ2-3, the V gene TRBV7-3; D might be TRBD1 or TRBD2, each matching 6 bases. V was trimmed by 2 bases and J by 5 bases, leaving 11 bases between them. CDR1 SGHTA and CDR2 FQGTGA come from the germline V gene. This CDR3 comprises 14 residues. CDR3 nucleotide sequence: TGTGCCAGCAGCTTATCTGGGGGGCTAGATACGCAGTATTTT. Protein sequence: CASSLSGGLDTQYF.

CDR3 nucleotides: TGTGCCAGTAGTACGCGGGAGCATCAGCCCCAGCATTTT. Amino acid sequence: CASSTREHQPQHF. The rearrangement links TRBV19 to TRBJ1-5; D remains ambiguous. Germline-derived CDR1 and CDR2 are LNHDA and SQIVND (reference sequence). The CDR3 is 13 amino acids. V was clipped by 4 bases and J by 5 bases, with 9 bases between them.

This rearrangement joins TRBV25-1 to TRBJ2-1; a possible D gene is TRBD2 (7 bases). The ends were cut back, 4 bases at V and 8 bases at J, with 15 bases in the middle. The CDR3 is 14 amino acids. In germline, CDR1 is MGHDK, CDR2 SYGVNS. CDR3 protein: CASSGTRGNDEQFF. In DNA form, the CDR3 reads TGTGCCAGCAGTGGGACTAGGGGGAACGATGAGCAGTTCTTC.

V usage is TRBV4-1 and J usage is TRBJ2-1; TRBD2 might be the D (5 bases). This CDR3 has 16 amino acids. Trimming removed 1 base at V and 0 bases at J, with 10 bases between. From germline, CDR1 is MGHRA and CDR2 YSYEKL. DNA for the CDR3: TGCGCCAGCAGCCAAGGGCGGGTGAGCTCCTACAATGAGCAGTTCTTC. Protein: CASSQGRVSSYNEQFF.

V usage is TRBV2 and J usage is TRBJ1-5; D perhaps matches TRBD1 (5 bases). V was shortened by 6 bases and J by 5 bases, with 11 bases between the two germline ends. The length of the CDR3 is 13 residues. Germline CDR1 and CDR2: SNHLY and FYNNEI. Here the CDR3 reads CASSIRRDQPQHF. The CDR3 DNA sequence: TGTGCCAGCAGCATTCGCAGGGATCAGCCCCAGCATTTT.

The chain links TRBV29-1 to TRBJ2-4; TRBD2 might be the D (6 bases). The germline CDR1 and CDR2 sequences are SQVTM and ANQGSEA. This CDR3 contains 15 residues. V was trimmed by 4 bases and J by 0 bases, leaving 13 bases between them. The CDR3 region is CSVVVRGLAKNIQYF. The DNA for the CDR3 is TGCAGCGTTGTAGTTAGGGGACTAGCCAAAAACATTCAGTACTTC.

The chain employs TRBV5-4 and TRBJ2-5; 12 positions match TRBD2. The ends lost 4 bases at V and 3 bases at J; junction bases unmatched: 10. This CDR3 has 17 amino acids. The germline V gene has CDR1 SGHNT and CDR2 YYREEE (reference sequence). The CDR3 region is CASSTRTSGTLKETQYF. The CDR3 DNA follows: TGTGCCAGCAGCACACGGACTAGCGGGACTTTGAAAGAGACCCAGTACTTC.

The gene calls are TRBV5-4 and TRBJ2-5, with D tentatively TRBD1 (5 bases). Germline V gene data show CDR1 as SGHNT and CDR2 as YYREEE (reference sequence). This CDR3 region has 15 residues. Trimming left V 1 base short and J 1 base short, with 11 bases between. Written as DNA, the CDR3 is TGTGCCAGCAGCTTGAGAAGGGGTCTCCAAGAGACCCAGTACTTC. This translates into CASSLRRGLQETQYF.

In its sample, this clone was seen once. This chain links TRBV6-1 with TRBJ2-3; D remains unclear. The germline V gene encodes CDR1 MNHNS and CDR2 SASEGT. Between the trimmed V and J ends, which lost 2 bases and 6 bases, there was a span of 6 bases. CDR3 size: 12 residues. The CDR3 coding sequence is TGTGCCAGCAGTGAAATGGGGGATACGCAGTATTTT. It translates to CASSEMGDTQYF.

The rearrangement links TRBV18 to TRBJ2-3; 8 bases map to TRBD1. Trimming at V came to 5 bases and at J to 0 bases, leaving 4 bases not matched to a gene. CDR1 is KGHSH and CDR2 is LQKENI in the germline V gene. The CDR3 totals 15 residues. CDR3 DNA sequence: TGTGCCAGCTCATCCCGGACAGGGAGCACAGATACGCAGTATTTT. Translation: CASSSRTGSTDTQYF.

V usage is TRBV28 and J usage is TRBJ2-4; 8 bases line up with TRBD1. Germline CDR1 is MDHEN and CDR2 is SYDVKM. This CDR3 spans 20 amino acids. V was pared by 2 bases and J by 3 bases, with 18 bases of the junction left unmatched. The CDR3 DNA sequence: TGTGCCAGCAGTTTAGGGAGAGGACCCGGGACAGGCTTTAACAAAAACATTCAGTACTTC. Protein: CASSLGRGPGTGFNKNIQYF. The whole variable domain, filled in from reference TRBV28 and TRBJ2-4, reads DVKVTQSSRYLVKRTGEKVFLECVQDMDHENMFWYRQDPGLGLRLIYFSYDVKMKEKGDIPEGYSVSREKKERFSLILESASTNQTSMYLCASSLGRGPGTGFNKNIQYFGAGTRLSVL.

The rearrangement joins TRBV28 to TRBJ1-5; D is unresolved. CDR1 and CDR2 (germline): MDHEN, SYDVKM. V gave up 2 bases and J gave up 5 bases, with 10 bases separating them. CDR3 length: 14 residues. The CDR3 DNA follows: TGTGCCAGCAGTTTACTTTGGGGTTATCAGCCCCAGCATTTT. The encoded protein is CASSLLWGYQPQHF.

V usage is TRBV15 and J usage is TRBJ2-2; D is possibly TRBD1 or TRBD2 (7 bases each). Germline-derived CDR1 and CDR2 are LNHNV and YYDKDF (reference sequence). This CDR3 is built from 16 residues. Trimming removed 0 bases at V and 3 bases at J, with 11 bases between. The CDR3 nucleotides are TGTGCCACCAGCAGAGACAGGGGGGGCTACACCGGGGAGCTGTTTTTT. Translation gives CATSRDRGGYTGELFF.